A single sample is the source of the 19 T cell receptor beta chains below, sequenced in a study of blood T cell repertoires in COVID-19. Data came from immunoSEQ multiplex PCR; TCRdb stores just in-frame clones and leaves some out. The sample comprises about 340,000 clones, about 90% of which are singletons, and roughly 6% rests with the top ten. Source material: peripheral blood. The source is a woman between 50 and 59 years old with COVID-19, enrolled during active disease.

The CDR3 nucleotides read TGTGCCAGCAGTTCCCTCTGGAACACTGAAGCTTTCTTT. This codes for CASSSLWNTEAFF. This chain uses TRBV12-3 or TRBV12-4 with TRBJ1-1; no clear D. Trimming pared 4 bases from V and 1 base from J, leaving 7 bases between. The length of the CDR3 is 13 residues.

This rearrangement joins TRBV30 to TRBJ1-6; tentative D call: TRBD1 (6 bases). CDR3 length: 12 amino acids. Trimming took 5 bases from V and 10 from J, leaving 12 bases between them. The germline gives CDR1 GTSNPN, CDR2 SVGIG (reference sequence). CDR3 sequence reads: CAWATGESPLHF. CDR3 sequence (DNA): TGTGCCTGGGCGACAGGCGAGTCACCCCTCCACTTT.

The V call is TRBV29-1, the J call TRBJ1-4; D unresolved. The V gene's germline CDR1 is SQVTM and CDR2 ANQGSEA. The CDR3 has 14 residues. V lost 4 bases and J lost 0, with 9 bases in between. The DNA for the CDR3 is TGCAGCGTTGGGGAGTTAGCAACTAATGAAAAACTGTTTTTT. The encoded protein is CSVGELATNEKLFF.

The rearrangement joins TRBV6-5 to TRBJ2-7, with TRBD2 identical over 12 bases. Trimming took 6 bases from V and 7 from J; bases not matched to a gene: 10. The CDR3 consists of 15 residues. The V gene's germline CDR1 is MNHEY and CDR2 SVGAGI. CDR3 sequence (DNA): TGTGCCAGCAGGGCCACACTAGCGGGAGGACAAGAGCAGTACTTC. Its protein product is CASRATLAGGQEQYF.

This chain links TRBV5-5 with TRBJ2-7; TRBD1 matches 7 bases. The CDR3 sequence is 15 residues long. The germline gives CDR1 SGHKS, CDR2 YYEKEE (reference sequence). V trimming: 1 base; J trimming: 2 bases; junction bases outside the gene matches: 6. The CDR3 here is CASSLSGTVTYEQYF. The CDR3 coding sequence is TGTGCCAGCAGCTTGTCCGGGACAGTGACCTACGAGCAGTACTTC.

The CDR3 sequence is CASSLTGTSGYTGELFF. The CDR3 DNA reads TGTGCCAGCAGCTTGACCGGGACTAGCGGATACACCGGGGAGCTGTTTTTT. V is TRBV7-3 and J is TRBJ2-2, with 11 bases lining up with TRBD2. V trimming: 3 bases; J trimming: 3 bases; junction bases outside the gene matches: 6. CDR1 and CDR2 from the germline V gene are SGHTA and FQGTGA. This CDR3 has 17 residues.

The chain links TRBV2 to TRBJ1-1; 7 bases map to TRBD1. Germline V gene sequence: CDR1 SNHLY, CDR2 FYNNEI. V trimming: 6 bases; J trimming: 5 bases; junction bases outside the gene matches: 6. The CDR3 loop spans 13 amino acids. CDR3 loop: CASRDRQITEAFF. In nucleotides, the CDR3 is TGTGCCAGCAGGGACAGGCAGATAACTGAAGCTTTCTTT.

A single count supports this clone. The V call is TRBV18, the J call TRBJ2-4, with 7 positions matching TRBD2. This CDR3 region has 12 residues. V lost 0 bases, J lost 15 bases, and 5 bases stayed unmatched. Germline loops: CDR1 KGHSH, CDR2 LQKENI. The CDR3 nucleotides read TGTGCCAGCTCACCACCAGTTGGCGGGAGGTACTTC. Its protein product is CASSPPVGGRYF.

This rearrangement joins TRBV5-6 to TRBJ1-5; 12 bases match TRBD1. V dropped 3 bases and J dropped 3; count of bases not matched to a gene: 4. The CDR3 is 16 amino acids. CDR1 is SGHDT, CDR2 YYEEEE, per germline. Here the CDR3 DNA reads TGTGCCAGCAGCTCGGGGACAGGGGGCCCCAATCAGCCCCAGCATTTT. It yields the protein CASSSGTGGPNQPQHF.

This clone has a single count. The chain combines TRBV4-3 with TRBJ1-2; D remains ambiguous. The CDR3 is 16 residues long. The germline V gene encodes CDR1 LGHNA and CDR2 YSLEER. Trimming shortened V by 2 bases and J by 3 bases, and 16 bases separated the two germline ends. The CDR3 sequence: CASSQLAGFGYYGYTF. The CDR3, as DNA: TGCGCCAGCAGCCAATTAGCTGGGTTTGGGTACTATGGCTACACCTTC.

This chain links TRBV24-1 with TRBJ1-4; TRBD1 matches at 11 bases. Germline CDR1 reads KGHDR; CDR2 reads SFDVKD. The CDR3 consists of 15 residues. J was trimmed by 7 bases and V by 4 bases; bases with no gene match: 4. The CDR3 nucleotides read TGTGCCACCAGTGACCCCGGGACAGGGGGTGAAAAACTGTTTTTT. Amino acids: CATSDPGTGGEKLFF.

The chain couples TRBV19 to TRBJ2-2, with 10 bases matching TRBD1. This CDR3 region has 14 residues. Germline V gene data show CDR1 as LNHDA and CDR2 as SQIVND (reference sequence). V lost 7 bases and J lost 7; bases outside the gene matches: 6. Written as DNA, the CDR3 is TGTGCCAGTACCGGGACAGGGGCGGTCGGGGAGCTGTTTTTT. It specifies CASTGTGAVGELFF.

This sequence joins TRBV12-3 or TRBV12-4 and TRBJ2-5; TRBD2 matches 8 bases. V lost 6 bases to trimming and J lost 4 bases; unmatched junction nucleotides: 4. This CDR3 is built from 13 residues. The CDR3 bases are TGTGCCAGCAGCTATAGCGGGACAGAGACCCAGTACTTC. The encoded protein is CASSYSGTETQYF.

V gene TRBV4-1 combines with J gene TRBJ2-5; D perhaps matches TRBD1 (7 bases). The V end was cut by 4 bases, the J end by 1 base, with 19 bases between. This CDR3 is built from 17 residues. The V gene's germline CDR1 is MGHRA and CDR2 YSYEKL. The CDR3 is CASSPSGGGRGQETQYF. The DNA of the CDR3 is TGCGCCAGCAGCCCAAGTGGAGGGGGCCGGGGCCAAGAGACCCAGTACTTC.

This chain uses TRBV11-3 with TRBJ1-1; TRBD1 matches 10 bases. In germline, CDR1 is SGHNT, CDR2 YENEEA. This CDR3 spans 15 amino acids. After removal of 5 bases from V and 6 bases from J, the junction contained 9 bases not matched to a gene. CDR3 region: CASSPRQGARSEAFF. In nucleotides, the CDR3 is TGTGCCAGCAGCCCGCGACAGGGGGCGCGCTCTGAAGCTTTCTTT.

V and J are TRBV12-5 and TRBJ1-4; D is uncertain. V was pared by 0 bases and J by 0 bases, with 11 bases between. The CDR3 is 17 amino acids. Germline V gene lookup returns CDR1 LGHNT and CDR2 FRNRAP. In nucleotides, the CDR3 is TGTGCTAGTGGTTTGGTGCCAACTCTTGCAACTAATGAAAAACTGTTTTTT. Its protein product is CASGLVPTLATNEKLFF.

This chain uses TRBV24-1 with TRBJ2-2; a possible D gene is TRBD1 (7 bases). The V end lost 5 bases, the J end lost 2 bases, and 11 bases lay between the germline ends. Germline lookup yields CDR1 KGHDR and CDR2 SFDVKD. The CDR3 sequence is 15 residues long. DNA of the CDR3: TGTGCCACCAGTGGCGGGACAGTCAACACCGGGGAGCTGTTTTTT. Translated, it gives CATSGGTVNTGELFF.

V gene TRBV28 combines with J gene TRBJ2-7, with unresolved D. The CDR3 is made up of 15 amino acids. Per germline, CDR1 MDHEN and CDR2 SYDVKM. The V and J ends lost 3 bases and 3 bases respectively, with 15 bases between them. CDR3 residues: CASSFSLSSHYEQYF. The DNA for the CDR3 is TGTGCCAGCAGTTTCTCACTGTCAAGTCACTACGAGCAGTACTTC.

The chain uses TRBV9 and TRBJ1-1; 7 bases map to TRBD1. The V segment lost 4 bases and the J segment 4 bases; nucleotides outside the gene matches: 10. The CDR3 is 15 residues long. Germline assignment: CDR1 SGDLS and CDR2 YYNGEE. The chain's CDR3 is CASSPRRGRSTEAFF. CDR3 sequence (DNA): TGTGCCAGCAGCCCGAGAAGGGGGCGATCCACTGAAGCTTTCTTT.